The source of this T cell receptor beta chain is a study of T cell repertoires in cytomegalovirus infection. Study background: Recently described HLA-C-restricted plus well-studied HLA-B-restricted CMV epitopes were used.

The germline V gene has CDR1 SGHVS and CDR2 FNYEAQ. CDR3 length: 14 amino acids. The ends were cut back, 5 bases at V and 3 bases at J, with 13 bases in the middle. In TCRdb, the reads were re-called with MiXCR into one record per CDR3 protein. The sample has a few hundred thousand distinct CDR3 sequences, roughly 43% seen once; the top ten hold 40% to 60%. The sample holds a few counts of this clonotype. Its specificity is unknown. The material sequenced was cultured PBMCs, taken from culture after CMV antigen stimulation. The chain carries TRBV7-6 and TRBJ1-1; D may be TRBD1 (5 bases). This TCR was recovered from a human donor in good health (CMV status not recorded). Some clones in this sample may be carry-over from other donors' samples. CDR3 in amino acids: CASSQPGRHTEAFF. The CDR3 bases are TGTGCCAGCAGCCAACCAGGGAGGCACACTGAAGCTTTCTTT.